Listed below are T cell receptor beta chains from one sample, sequenced in a study of control samples from healthy donors and cancer patients. Produced via immunoSEQ multiplex PCR; TCRdb's table is partial and in-frame only. The profile shows tens of thousands of clones, around 97% of them singletons. Sequencing was carried out using blood. These receptors were collected from a woman in her thirties in good health. Both conserved end residues are part of each CDR3. A D gene is named only where the DNA matches it firmly. Only some rows state a clone size, as once, few, many or a class for expanded clones.

CASSYLSYEQYF,TGTGCCAGCAGCTACCTCTCCTACGAGCAGTACTTC,TRBJ2-7,NA,NA,12,TRBV5-4
CASSIDLQGIWDSNQPQHF,TGTGCCAGTAGTATAGACCTACAGGGCATTTGGGATAGCAATCAGCCCCAGCATTTT,TRBJ1-5,NA,NA,19,TRBV19
CASSGPGVGETQYF,TGTGCCAGCAGCGGTCCGGGAGTTGGAGAGACCCAGTACTTC,TRBJ2-5,NA,NA,14,TRBV3-1/TRBV3-2
CASSSAVSSYEQYF,TGTGCCAGCAGCTCGGCCGTCAGCTCCTACGAGCAGTACTTC,TRBJ2-7,NA,NA,14,TRBV5-4
CASSPLAGDFYEQYF,TGTGCCAGCAGTCCTTTAGCGGGAGATTTCTACGAGCAGTACTTC,TRBJ2-7,NA,TRBD2,15,TRBV28
CASSQGPSGYYEQYF,TGTGCCAGCAGCCAAGGTCCTAGCGGTTACTACGAGCAGTACTTC,TRBJ2-7,NA,TRBD2,15,TRBV14
CASSPRDTYNEQFF,TGTGCCAGCAGTCCTCGGGACACCTACAATGAGCAGTTCTTC,TRBJ2-1,NA,NA,14,TRBV6-5
CASSFQGWGTQYF,TGTGCCAGCAGTTTTCAGGGTTGGGGTACGCAGTATTTT,TRBJ2-3,NA,NA,13,TRBV28
CASTSGRALGGDTGELFF,TGTGCCAGCACTAGCGGGAGGGCCCTCGGGGGTGACACCGGGGAGCTGTTTTTT,TRBJ2-2,NA,TRBD2,18,TRBV28
CASSPGSGQGAHTIYF,TGTGCCAGCTCACCAGGGTCGGGACAGGGGGCCCACACCATATATTTT,TRBJ1-3,NA,TRBD1,16,TRBV18
CASSLGLAESYNEQFF,TGTGCCAGCAGCCTGGGACTAGCGGAATCGTACAATGAGCAGTTCTTC,TRBJ2-1,NA,TRBD2,16,TRBV3-1/TRBV3-2
CASSEALDRVYNSPLHF,TGTGCCAGCAGTGAAGCGCTTGACAGAGTGTATAATTCACCCCTCCACTTT,TRBJ1-6,NA,NA,17,TRBV2
CASSDGGVADTQYF,TGTGCCAGCAGTGATGGGGGAGTGGCAGATACGCAGTATTTT,TRBJ2-3,NA,NA,14,TRBV2
CATTHRSSPVNTEAFF,TGTGCCACCACCCACCGATCCAGTCCGGTTAACACTGAAGCTTTCTTT,TRBJ1-1,NA,NA,16,TRBV7-9
CASSPRLAGVGAETQYF,TGTGCCAGCAGCCCTCGACTAGCGGGAGTGGGGGCGGAGACCCAGTACTTC,TRBJ2-5,NA,TRBD2,17,TRBV11-2
CASSGTGALLDEQYF,TGCGCCAGCAGCGGGACAGGGGCCCTTTTAGACGAGCAGTACTTC,TRBJ2-7,NA,TRBD1,15,TRBV5-1
CASSVIPSGGYTF,TGTGCCAGCAGTGTCATACCCTCCGGGGGCTACACCTTC,TRBJ1-2,NA,NA,13,TRBV28
CASIDRDYRNTIYF,TGTGCCAGTATTGACAGGGACTATCGAAACACCATATATTTT,TRBJ1-3,NA,TRBD1,14,TRBV19
CASSLDRGLDYEQYF,TGTGCCAGCAGTCTGGACAGGGGGTTAGACTACGAGCAGTACTTC,TRBJ2-7,once,TRBD1,15,TRBV28
CASSLSSGTAYEQYF,TGTGCCAGCAGTTTATCCTCGGGGACAGCCTACGAGCAGTACTTC,TRBJ2-7,NA,TRBD1,15,TRBV27
CASKRDGYTF,TGTGCCAGCAAAAGGGATGGCTACACCTTC,TRBJ1-2,NA,NA,10,TRBV28
CATSRTGSDTEAFF,TGTGCCACCAGCAGGACAGGGTCAGACACTGAAGCTTTCTTT,TRBJ1-1,NA,TRBD1,14,TRBV15
CASSGVTGHDLGTEAFF,TGTGCCAGTAGTGGGGTGACAGGCCACGATTTAGGCACTGAAGCTTTCTTT,TRBJ1-1,few,NA,17,TRBV19
CATSRGPAGGELFF,TGTGCCACCAGCCGCGGACCGGCTGGCGGGGAGCTGTTTTTT,TRBJ2-2,NA,NA,14,TRBV15
CASSPRVYEQYF,TGTGCCAGCAGTCCTCGGGTCTACGAGCAGTACTTC,TRBJ2-7,NA,NA,12,TRBV28
CASSQGTGTYEQYF,TGTGCCAGCAGCCAAGGAACAGGGACCTACGAGCAGTACTTC,TRBJ2-7,NA,NA,14,TRBV3-1/TRBV3-2
CASSLSGSLYEQYF,TGTGCCAGCAGCTTAAGCGGGAGTCTGTACGAGCAGTACTTC,TRBJ2-7,NA,TRBD2,14,TRBV11-2
CASSYSGNYGYTF,TGTGCCAGCAGTTACTCTGGAAACTATGGCTACACCTTC,TRBJ1-2,NA,NA,13,TRBV6-5
CASSRGTSGYEQYF,TGCGCCAGCAGCCGGGGGACTAGCGGCTACGAGCAGTACTTC,TRBJ2-7,NA,TRBD2,14,TRBV5-1
CSARQGSGNTIYF,TGCAGCGCCCGACAGGGCTCTGGAAACACCATATATTTT,TRBJ1-3,once,TRBD1,13,TRBV29-1
CASSLARGGLEYNEQFF,TGTGCCAGCAGCTTAGCGAGGGGAGGACTAGAATACAATGAGCAGTTCTTC,TRBJ2-1,NA,TRBD2,17,TRBV7-8
CASSQDPAALGETQYF,TGCGCCAGCAGCCAAGATCCAGCGGCCCTTGGTGAGACCCAGTACTTC,TRBJ2-5,NA,NA,16,TRBV4-1
CASSQDGLNQETQYF,TGCGCCAGCAGCCAAGATGGGCTCAACCAAGAGACCCAGTACTTC,TRBJ2-5,NA,NA,15,TRBV4-1
CASSQNRAEEKLFF,TGTGCCAGCAGCCAAAACAGGGCCGAAGAAAAACTGTTTTTT,TRBJ1-4,NA,NA,14,TRBV7-9
CASSQPGNEAFF,TGCGCCAGCAGCCAACCCGGGAATGAAGCTTTCTTT,TRBJ1-1,NA,NA,12,TRBV4-1
CASSFGLAGDYEQYF,TGTGCCAGCAGTTTTGGACTAGCGGGAGACTACGAGCAGTACTTC,TRBJ2-7,once,TRBD2,15,TRBV6-5
CATSDFPTGTSGQETQYF,TGTGCCACCAGTGATTTCCCCACCGGGACTAGCGGGCAAGAGACCCAGTACTTC,TRBJ2-5,NA,TRBD2,18,TRBV24-1
CASMDRGRRNQPQHF,TGTGCCAGCATGGACAGGGGGCGCCGCAATCAGCCCCAGCATTTT,TRBJ1-5,NA,NA,15,TRBV21-1
CASSPDSLSYNSPLHF,TGTGCCAGTAGTCCGGACAGTTTGTCCTATAATTCACCCCTCCACTTT,TRBJ1-6,NA,NA,16,TRBV19
CASSRTGVEETQYF,TGTGCCAGCAGCCGGACAGGGGTAGAAGAGACCCAGTACTTC,TRBJ2-5,NA,TRBD1,14,TRBV6-5
CASSRPPNTEAFF,TGTGCCAGCAGCAGACCGCCCAACACTGAAGCTTTCTTT,TRBJ1-1,NA,NA,13,TRBV5-6
CASSQDGSGNTIYF,TGTGCCAGCAGCCAAGACGGCTCTGGAAACACCATATATTTT,TRBJ1-3,NA,NA,14,TRBV3-1/TRBV3-2
CASSGTAYEQYF,TGTGCCAGCAGTGGGACAGCCTACGAGCAGTACTTC,TRBJ2-7,few,TRBD1,12,TRBV12-3/TRBV12-4
CASSQAGRGNQPQHF,TGTGCCAGCAGCCAAGCTGGCCGCGGCAATCAGCCCCAGCATTTT,TRBJ1-5,NA,NA,15,TRBV3-1/TRBV3-2
CASRPRTVGRERTEAFF,TGTGCCAGCAGACCGAGGACAGTAGGTCGCGAACGTACTGAAGCTTTCTTT,TRBJ1-1,NA,NA,17,TRBV28
CASSTTGTTEAFF,TGTGCCAGTAGTACAACCGGAACCACTGAAGCTTTCTTT,TRBJ1-1,once,NA,13,TRBV19
CASSLVGNTEAFF,TGTGCCAGCAGCTTAGTAGGGAACACTGAAGCTTTCTTT,TRBJ1-1,NA,NA,13,TRBV13
CASSLGRLAGGPLHEQFF,TGTGCCAGCAGCTTGGGTAGGCTAGCGGGAGGGCCCCTACATGAGCAGTTCTTC,TRBJ2-1,NA,TRBD2,18,TRBV5-8
CATLLGPYEQYF,TGTGCCACCCTATTGGGGCCCTACGAGCAGTACTTC,TRBJ2-7,NA,NA,12,TRBV2
CASSYSNTNEKLFF,TGTGCCAGCAGTTACTCGAACACTAATGAAAAACTGTTTTTT,TRBJ1-4,NA,NA,14,TRBV6-5
CATSDPRSSGANVLTF,TGTGCCACCAGTGATCCCCGGAGCTCTGGGGCCAACGTCCTGACTTTC,TRBJ2-6,NA,NA,16,TRBV24-1
CASSKKQGLGSYNEQFF,TGTGCCAGCAGCAAAAAACAGGGGCTCGGCTCCTACAATGAGCAGTTCTTC,TRBJ2-1,NA,TRBD1,17,TRBV7-3
CASSYSSDGANVLTF,TGTGCCAGCAGTTACTCGTCTGATGGGGCCAACGTCCTGACTTTC,TRBJ2-6,NA,NA,15,TRBV6-5
CASSEMEVGTDTQYF,TGTGCCAGCAGTGAAATGGAAGTGGGCACAGATACGCAGTATTTT,TRBJ2-3,NA,NA,15,TRBV6-1
CASSQDSRGAQVYEQYF,TGTGCCAGCAGCCAAGACTCGAGGGGGGCGCAAGTCTACGAGCAGTACTTC,TRBJ2-7,NA,NA,17,TRBV3-1/TRBV3-2